This T cell receptor (beta chain) is from a study of T cell changes during pregnancy in multiple sclerosis. The repertoire was sequenced with immunoSEQ multiplex PCR; TCRdb's copy has only in-frame clones and lacks some. The table lists over 50,000 clones, over 80% of them singletons, with approximately 0.91% in the top ten. The CDR3 spans 14 residues. With 1 base clipped from V and 2 bases from J, the junction kept 2 bases outside the gene matches. CDR1 is SGHVS, CDR2 FQNEAQ, per germline. The gene calls are TRBV7-8 and TRBJ2-7, with 7 nucleotides matching TRBD1. The receptor's source is a female donor in good health, enrolled as a control in a pregnancy study. The sample consisted of peripheral blood, taken in the first trimester of pregnancy. For the CDR3, the DNA is TGTGCCAGCAGCTTAGGAGGGACAGCCTACGAGCAGTACTTC. Protein product: CASSLGGTAYEQYF.